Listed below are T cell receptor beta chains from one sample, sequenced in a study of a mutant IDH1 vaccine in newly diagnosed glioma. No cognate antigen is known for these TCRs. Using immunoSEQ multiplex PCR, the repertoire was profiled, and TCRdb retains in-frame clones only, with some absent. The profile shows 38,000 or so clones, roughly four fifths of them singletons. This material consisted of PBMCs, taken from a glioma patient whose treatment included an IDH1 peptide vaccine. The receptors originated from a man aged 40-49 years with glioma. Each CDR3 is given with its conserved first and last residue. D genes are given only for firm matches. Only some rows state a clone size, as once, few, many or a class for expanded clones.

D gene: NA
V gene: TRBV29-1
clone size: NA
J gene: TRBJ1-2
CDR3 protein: CSVEGGGYGYTF
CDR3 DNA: TGCAGCGTTGAAGGGGGCGGGTATGGCTACACCTTC

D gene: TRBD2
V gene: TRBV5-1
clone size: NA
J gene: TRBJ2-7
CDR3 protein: CASSLSGGSYSYEQYF
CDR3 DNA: TGCGCCAGCAGTTTATCGGGGGGTTCTTACTCCTACGAGCAGTACTTC

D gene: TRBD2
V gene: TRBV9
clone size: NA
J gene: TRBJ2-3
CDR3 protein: CASSVGSSGNTDTQYF
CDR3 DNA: TGTGCCAGCAGCGTAGGGTCTAGCGGGAACACAGATACGCAGTATTTT

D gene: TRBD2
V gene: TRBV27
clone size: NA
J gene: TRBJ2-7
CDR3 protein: CASSFSPPGLAGDRYEQYF
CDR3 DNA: TGTGCCAGCAGTTTCTCACCCCCGGGACTAGCGGGAGATCGGTACGAGCAGTACTTC

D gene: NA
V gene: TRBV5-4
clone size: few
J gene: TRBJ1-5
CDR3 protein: CASSLGTASNQPQHF
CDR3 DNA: TGTGCCAGCAGCCTCGGGACCGCTTCTAATCAGCCCCAGCATTTT

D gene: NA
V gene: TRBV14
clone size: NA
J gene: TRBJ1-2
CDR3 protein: CASSQATGASYGYTF
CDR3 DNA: TGTGCCAGCAGCCAAGCGACGGGGGCGTCCTATGGCTACACCTTC

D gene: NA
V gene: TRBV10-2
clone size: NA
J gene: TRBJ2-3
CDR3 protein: CASKGWPHRTDTQYF
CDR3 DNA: TGCGCCAGCAAGGGGTGGCCCCACCGCACAGATACGCAGTATTTT

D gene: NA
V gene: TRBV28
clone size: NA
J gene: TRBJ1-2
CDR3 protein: CASSFTTDGYGYTF
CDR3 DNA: TGTGCCAGCAGTTTTACTACTGATGGCTATGGCTACACCTTC

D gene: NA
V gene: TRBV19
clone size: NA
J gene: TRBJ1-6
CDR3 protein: CASSRRSSYNSPLHF
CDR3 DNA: TGTGCCAGTAGTAGGAGGAGCTCCTATAATTCACCCCTCCACTTT

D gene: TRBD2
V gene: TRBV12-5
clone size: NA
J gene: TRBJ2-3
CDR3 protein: CASGLGLAGADTQYF
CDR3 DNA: TGTGCTAGTGGCCTAGGACTAGCGGGAGCAGATACGCAGTATTTT

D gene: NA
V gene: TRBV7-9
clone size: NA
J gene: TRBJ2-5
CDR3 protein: CASSLPRGGETQYF
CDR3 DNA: TGTGCCAGCAGCCTTCCCAGGGGAGGGGAGACCCAGTACTTC

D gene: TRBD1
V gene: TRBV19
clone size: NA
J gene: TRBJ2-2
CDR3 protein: CASNDRGNTGELFF
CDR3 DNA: TGTGCCAGTAACGACAGGGGGAACACCGGGGAGCTGTTTTTT

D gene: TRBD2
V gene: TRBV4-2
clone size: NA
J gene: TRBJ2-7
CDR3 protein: CASSQVVAGGNYEQYF
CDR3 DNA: TGTGCCAGCAGCCAAGTGGTAGCGGGAGGGAATTACGAGCAGTACTTC

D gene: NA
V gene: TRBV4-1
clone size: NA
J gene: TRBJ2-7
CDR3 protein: CASSQADSTPYEQYF
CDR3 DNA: TGCGCCAGCAGCCAAGCGGACAGTACCCCCTACGAGCAGTACTTC

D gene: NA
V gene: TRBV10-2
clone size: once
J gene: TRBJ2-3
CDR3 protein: CASSESPRDTQYF
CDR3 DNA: TGCGCCAGCAGTGAGTCCCCAAGGGATACGCAGTATTTT

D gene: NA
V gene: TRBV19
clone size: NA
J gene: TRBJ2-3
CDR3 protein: CASTSWGGGSGDTQYF
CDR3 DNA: TGTGCCAGTACCTCGTGGGGGGGCGGTTCGGGAGATACGCAGTATTTT

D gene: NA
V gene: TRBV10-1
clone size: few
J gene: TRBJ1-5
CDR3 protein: CASSQGHSNQPQHF
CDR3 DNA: TGCGCCAGCAGTCAGGGCCATAGCAATCAGCCCCAGCATTTT

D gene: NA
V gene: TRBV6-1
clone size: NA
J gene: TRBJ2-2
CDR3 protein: CASSALSAGRTGELFF
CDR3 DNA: TGTGCCAGCAGTGCCCTCTCGGCGGGAAGGACCGGGGAGCTGTTTTTT

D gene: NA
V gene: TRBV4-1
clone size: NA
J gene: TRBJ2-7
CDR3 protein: CASSQGSGSGEQYF
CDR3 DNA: TGCGCCAGCAGCCAAGGCTCAGGGTCGGGCGAGCAGTACTTC

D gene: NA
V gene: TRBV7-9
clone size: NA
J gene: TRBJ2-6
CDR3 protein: CAGSFGRSSSANVLTF
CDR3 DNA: TGTGCCGGATCATTCGGGCGGAGTAGCTCAGCCAACGTCCTGACTTTC

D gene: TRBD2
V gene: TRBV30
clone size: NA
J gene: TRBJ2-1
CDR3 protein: CAWSVPSGRYNEQFF
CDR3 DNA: TGTGCCTGGAGTGTCCCTAGCGGGAGGTACAATGAGCAGTTCTTC

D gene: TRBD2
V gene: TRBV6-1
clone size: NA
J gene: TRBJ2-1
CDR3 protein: CASTTGTSGVNEQFF
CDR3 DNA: TGTGCCAGCACCACCGGGACTAGCGGGGTCAATGAGCAGTTCTTC

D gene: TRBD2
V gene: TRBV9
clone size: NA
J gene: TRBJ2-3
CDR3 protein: CASSLSAGSTDTQYF
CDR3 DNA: TGTGCCAGCAGCCTTTCAGCGGGATCGACAGATACGCAGTATTTT

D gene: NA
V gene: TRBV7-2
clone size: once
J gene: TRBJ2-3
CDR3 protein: CASSPQGAGRFTDTQYF
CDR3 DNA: TGTGCCAGCAGCCCGCAGGGCGCGGGGCGATTCACAGATACGCAGTATTTT

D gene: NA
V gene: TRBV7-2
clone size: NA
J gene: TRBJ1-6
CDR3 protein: CASRVDKLGNSPLHF
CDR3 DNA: TGTGCCAGTCGAGTAGACAAGCTGGGAAATTCACCCCTCCACTTT

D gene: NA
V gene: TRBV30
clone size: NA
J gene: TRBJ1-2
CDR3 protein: CAWSQRDGYTF
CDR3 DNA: TGTGCCTGGAGTCAGCGGGATGGCTACACCTTC

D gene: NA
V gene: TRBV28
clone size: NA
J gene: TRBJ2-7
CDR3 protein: CASSRSDRDYEQYF
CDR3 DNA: TGTGCCAGCAGTCGATCAGACAGAGACTACGAGCAGTACTTC

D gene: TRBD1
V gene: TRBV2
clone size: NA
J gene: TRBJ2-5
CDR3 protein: CASRRDRRGETQYF
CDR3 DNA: TGTGCCAGCAGGAGGGACAGACGGGGAGAGACCCAGTACTTC

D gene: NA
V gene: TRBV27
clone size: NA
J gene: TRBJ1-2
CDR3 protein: CASSSHPTGGYTF
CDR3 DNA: TGTGCCAGCAGTTCGCATCCGACGGGTGGCTACACCTTC

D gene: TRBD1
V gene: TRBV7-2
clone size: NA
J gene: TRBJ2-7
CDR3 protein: CASSPEGQGVYEQYF
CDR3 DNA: TGTGCCAGCAGCCCAGAGGGGCAGGGGGTCTACGAGCAGTACTTC

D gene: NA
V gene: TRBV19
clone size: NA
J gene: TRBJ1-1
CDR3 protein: CASSLNSRNTEAFF
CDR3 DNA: TGTGCCAGTAGTCTCAACAGCCGGAACACTGAAGCTTTCTTT

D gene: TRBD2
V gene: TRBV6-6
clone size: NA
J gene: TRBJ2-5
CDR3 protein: CASSYSTSGVQETQYF
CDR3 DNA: TGTGCCAGCAGTTACTCGACTAGCGGGGTACAAGAGACCCAGTACTTC